This T cell receptor beta chain derives from a study of beta chain features in type 1 diabetes listed by TCRdb under 2018. Concerning the study at large: Mean age, gender distribution, total cell number and subset yield did not differ between patients and healthy donors. Across all samples, fewer than 130 million sorted cells were examined, and cell number per subset correlated strongly with RNA yield. Regulatory and stem cell-like memory subsets were obtained from only 8 patients and roughly 8 healthy donors, while naive and central memory subsets were obtained from all 30 or so donors. In the study, recently diagnosed type 1 diabetes patients and matched healthy donors were compared on the TCRB repertoires of their sorted circulating CD4+ T cell subsets. What the work shows at the level of the full study, not this receptor alone: Naive, central memory and regulatory TCRB repertoires appeared more similar among patients than among healthy donors. Sequencing cDNA rather than genomic DNA could over-represent highly expressing activated cells, although activation and CD3 levels did not differ between groups. Patients with type 1 diabetes made fewer insertions and deleted more nucleotides at VDJ recombination sites, implying thymic rearrangement abnormalities. Because small numbers of individuals were included in the HLA sub-analyses, any influence of HLA type on TCRB rearrangement was left unresolved. Shorter templates might have been favored by PCR, but patient and control samples were amplified and corrected together, so both groups would have been affected equally by any skew. A moderate but significant shortening of TCRB CDR3 length was observed in type 1 diabetes patients in all four CD4+ subsets.

The entire amount of isolated RNA was reverse transcribed using the High Capacity cDNA Reverse Transcription Kit, so the sequenced TCRB transcripts were expressed ones. Deep immunoSEQ sequencing was applied to naive, central memory and regulatory T cell samples, giving an average of about 3.57 million total reads per sample. After sorted cells were lysed in RLT buffer, RNA was extracted with DNase-treated RNeasy Micro or Mini kits, with the choice depending on cell number. To prevent cross-contamination, every cell subset was processed on its own, while patient and healthy donor samples were processed together. TCRB sequences were amplified from cDNA with the immunoSEQ multiplex PCR, producing 87-bp fragments spanning the CDR3 region. Sequencing of the amplicons was done on the Illumina HiSeq platform. In the authors' own workflow: PCR bias was corrected computationally using synthetic template baselines, and reads within Hamming distance 2 were collapsed, with unmergeable singletons discarded. Reads were aligned to IMGT to assign V, D and J genes, CDR3 length, and insertions or deletions at six rearrangement sites. Within each subset, clonotype counts were normalized to the number of sorted cells before true diversity and Gini coefficients were calculated with the tcR R package. The overlap coefficient, calculated on TCRB nucleotide sequences, was used to measure repertoire sharing. This immuneACCESS table, as held by TCRdb, lists in-frame sequences with V and J called but not all clones. Of the missing ones, under half trace to an unresolved V gene in checked studies; the others have no known cause. That table gives V, J and clone size, and the DNA gave D and trimming. The sample includes about 150,000 clones, with 10% observed a single time. The ten largest clones add up to more than 0.4% of the sample.

The germline V gene encodes CDR1 SGHAT and CDR2 FQNNGV. The CDR3 goes from the cysteine to the phenylalanine over 13 residues. Here the CDR3 DNA is all that survives: 39 bases in frame from base 1. The junction carries 10 bases between V and J, which are trimmed by 5 bases and 3 bases respectively. Each donor gave one peripheral blood draw, about 110 mL on average, collected into heparinised tubes. Using a panel that included CD45RO, CCR7, CD25, CD127, CD95 and CD27, naive, central memory, regulatory and stem cell-like memory CD4+ T cells were sorted on a BD FACSAria II. Every sorted population had a purity above 95%. PBMCs were separated immediately by Lymphoprep density gradient centrifugation and were stained directly, without being cultured. So that batch effects would be minimized, each experiment stained and sorted samples in pairs, pairing one healthy donor with one patient. This clone was counted between two and nine times. Its antigen specificity is not known. No clone much larger than this one lies a single base away; base qualities are absent.

Recombination joined TRBV11-2 with TRBJ1-1; the D gene is possibly TRBD1, with 5 bases matching. The specimen was central memory CD4+ T cells from blood. The TCR was taken from a man under 40 with type 1 diabetes. The DNA sequence reads TGTGCCAGCAGCGTTCAGGGTGACACTGAAGCTTTCTTT. It codes for CASSVQGDTEAFF.